This section outlines one TCR beta chain sequence together with its context. This CDR3 comprises 14 residues. Germline CDR1 is SQVTM and CDR2 is ANQGSEA. V lost 8 bases and J lost 4; bases outside the gene matches: 9. This record belongs to a study of blood T cell repertoires in COVID-19. As for the study in general: The analysed material was cDNA or gDNA that came from T cells, B-cell-depleted T cells, or PBMCs.

The authors' processing: Amplifying reference gene primers gave estimates of nucleated cell counts. Profiled with immunoSEQ multiplex PCR; TCRdb holds only in-frame clones, not every one. Clone size and the V and J calls come from that table; the DNA yielded D and trimming. The sample contains around 250,000 clones, approximately 82% of which appear only once. The chain has TRBV29-1 and TRBJ2-1; TRBD2 aligns across 9 bases. Sequenced input: peripheral blood. The sequence was collected from a woman aged 18-29 years with acute or convalescent COVID-19. CDR3 nucleotide sequence: TGCAGCCACTCTAGCGGGATCACTTACAATGAGCAGTTCTTC. It translates to CSHSSGITYNEQFF.